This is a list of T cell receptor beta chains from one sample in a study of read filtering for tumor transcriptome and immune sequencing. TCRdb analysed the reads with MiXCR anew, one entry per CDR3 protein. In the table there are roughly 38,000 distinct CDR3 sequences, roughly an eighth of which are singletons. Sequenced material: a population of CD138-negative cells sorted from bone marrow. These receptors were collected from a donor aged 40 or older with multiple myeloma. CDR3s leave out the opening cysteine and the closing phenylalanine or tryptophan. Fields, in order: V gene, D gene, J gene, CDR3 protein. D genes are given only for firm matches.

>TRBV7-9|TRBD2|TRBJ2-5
ASSGTSGRIKYQETQY
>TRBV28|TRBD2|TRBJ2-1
ASSRLAGGNEQF
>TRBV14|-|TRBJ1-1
ASSQGDRTNTEAF
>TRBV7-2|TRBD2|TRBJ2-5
ASSLLSALGLAGDNFQETQY
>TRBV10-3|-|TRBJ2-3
AISDPTDTQY
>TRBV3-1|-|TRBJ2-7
ASSQHDELY
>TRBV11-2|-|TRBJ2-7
ASSGGTYYEQY
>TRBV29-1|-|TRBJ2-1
SVEGWHSYNEQF
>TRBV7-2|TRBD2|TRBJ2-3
ASSPRTSGRAGTDTQY
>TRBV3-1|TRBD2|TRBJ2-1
ASSLISGVSFLF
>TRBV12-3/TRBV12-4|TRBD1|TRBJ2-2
ASTPLGTGRTGELF
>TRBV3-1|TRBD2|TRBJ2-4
ASSQVGLVGKNIQY
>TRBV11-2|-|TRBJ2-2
ATGRDSSTGELF
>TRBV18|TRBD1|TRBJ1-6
ASSPRQGDSPLH
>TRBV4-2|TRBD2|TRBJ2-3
ASSQGSGGAVTDTQY